The 21 T cell receptor beta chains reported below all come from one sample, sequenced in a study of T cells in Graves' hyperthyroidism and ophthalmopathy. The source material, RNA transcripts, was used to amplify TCR beta CDR3 regions. With the HTBI primer set, the TCR CDR3 went through a first round of RT-PCR. TCRdb analysed the multiplex PCR reads with MiXCR anew, one entry per CDR3 protein. Of 460,000 or so distinct CDR3 sequences in the sample, approximately 15% were seen once. Material for sequencing was blood. The receptors derive from a woman aged 18 to 35 with Graves' hyperthyroidism.

This clonotype occurred many times. The chain is built from TRBV5-1 and TRBJ2-7, with D maybe TRBD2 (6 bases). V lost 4 bases and J 4 bases, leaving 18 bases between the germline ends. The CDR3 runs 15 residues. Germline V gene data show CDR1 as SGHRS and CDR2 as YFSETQ. CDR3 sequence reads: CASSRGLDGRYEQYF. CDR3 bases: TGCGCCAGCAGCCGCGGGTTGGACGGGAGATACGAGCAGTACTTC. Full variable domain (remainder filled in from reference TRBV5-1 and TRBJ2-7): KAGVTQTPRYLIKTRGQQVTLSCSPISGHRSVSWYQQTPGQGLQFLFEYFSETQRNKGNFPGRFSGRQFSNSRSEMNVSTLELGDSALYLCASSRGLDGRYEQYFGPGTRLTVT.

Ten or more counts support this clonotype. The V and J genes are TRBV6-1 and TRBJ2-1, with 12 bases aligning to TRBD2. CDR1 is MNHNS, CDR2 SASEGT, per germline. The junction had 4 bases not matched to a gene; V was cut back by 0 bases and J by 7 bases. The CDR3 loop spans 16 amino acids. The CDR3 region has the DNA TGTGCCAGCAGTGAAGCCCTAGCGGGAGGGCCAAATGAGCAGTTCTTC. Its protein product is CASSEALAGGPNEQFF.

The table lists this clonotype with many counts. The V gene is TRBV14, the J gene TRBJ2-1; TRBD2 matches at 11 bases. Losses at the gene ends were 1 base for V and 11 bases for J; bases not matched to a gene: 1. From germline, CDR1 is SGHDN and CDR2 FVKESK. This CDR3 has 13 amino acids. The CDR3 reads CASSQGLAGQQFF. The CDR3 coding sequence is TGTGCCAGCAGCCAAGGACTAGCGGGACAGCAGTTCTTC.

There are many counts of this clonotype. The genes are TRBV2 and TRBJ1-5; maybe TRBD1 (5 bases). CDR1 and CDR2 (germline): SNHLY, FYNNEI. There are 13 residues in the CDR3. V lost 6 bases, J lost 7 bases, and 13 bases lay in between. The DNA of the CDR3 is TGTGCCAGCAGGGTGCAGGGTGAACAGCCCCAGCATTTT. Translating gives CASRVQGEQPQHF.

This clonotype was counted at least ten times. The chain carries TRBV12-3 or TRBV12-4 and TRBJ2-1; 12 bases match TRBD2. The CDR3 length is 13 residues. Germline trimming cut 3 bases from V and 15 bases from J; bases unmatched to any gene: 6. CDR3 DNA sequence: TGTGCCAGCAGTTTGGCTAGCGGGAGGGCCCTGTTCTTC. Amino acid sequence: CASSLASGRALFF.

V and J are TRBV6-1 and TRBJ2-3, with D unclear. Germline assignment: CDR1 MNHNS and CDR2 SASEGT. Trimming took off 8 bases at V and 8 bases at J, with 8 bases between the two ends. The CDR3 totals 10 residues. The chain's CDR3 is CASGEGTQYF. Written as DNA, the CDR3 is TGTGCCAGCGGGGAAGGTACGCAGTATTTT.

DNA for the CDR3: TGCGCCAGCAGCCTTCAGGGTCCGAGCTCTGGAAACACCATATATTTT. Protein: CASSLQGPSSGNTIYF. The genes are TRBV4-1 and TRBJ1-3; the D gene is possibly TRBD1 (5 bases). CDR1 MGHRA and CDR2 YSYEKL come from the germline V gene. Trimming shortened V by 4 bases and J by 0 bases, and 13 bases separated the two germline ends. The CDR3 runs to 16 residues.

This chain connects TRBV7-8 to TRBJ2-5, with 7 bases matching TRBD2. Germline-derived CDR1 and CDR2 are SGHVS and FQNEAQ. J was trimmed by 1 base and V by 7 bases; bases with no gene match: 9. The CDR3 length is 15 residues. CDR3 sequence (DNA): TGTGCCAGCAAGGCAGCTAGCGGACCCCAAGAGACCCAGTACTTC. Translation gives CASKAASGPQETQYF.

This clonotype has only a few counts. The chain couples TRBV5-1 to TRBJ2-5, with D possibly TRBD1 on 6 matching bases. V was pared by 5 bases and J by 4 bases, with 9 bases between. Germline V gives CDR1 SGHRS, CDR2 YFSETQ. The CDR3 has 12 residues. DNA for the CDR3: TGCGCCAGCAGACCGACAGGAGAGACCCAGTACTTC. Amino acids: CASRPTGETQYF.

In its sample, this clonotype was seen many times. The chain recombines TRBV2 with TRBJ1-3; D possibly corresponds to TRBD1 (5 bases). Germline V gene sequence: CDR1 SNHLY, CDR2 FYNNEI. The CDR3 is 15 amino acids. V shed 7 bases and J shed 4 bases, with 17 bases lying between them. CDR3 loop: CASTLQGQGGNTIYF. In DNA, the CDR3 is TGTGCCAGCACCCTACAAGGGCAGGGCGGAAACACCATATATTTT.

The rearrangement uses TRBV6-1 and TRBJ2-1; TRBD1 or TRBD2 may be the D gene (5 bases each). Germline CDR1 MNHNS, CDR2 SASEGT. The V end lost 6 bases, the J end lost 6 bases, and 18 bases lay between the germline ends. There are 15 residues in the CDR3. Written as DNA, the CDR3 is TGTGCCAGCAGGTACCGGGACCCTGGACCCAATGAGCAGTTCTTC. Amino acid sequence: CASRYRDPGPNEQFF.

This clonotype was recorded a few times. A clone one base away is much larger, so this may be a read error. The chain has TRBV7-6 and TRBJ2-7; a possible D gene is TRBD2 (6 bases). Gene TRBJ2-1 matches the end of the DNA better, so the J call may be wrong. The CDR3 sequence is 15 residues long. The germline V gene encodes CDR1 SGHVS and CDR2 FNYEAQ. CDR3 sequence (DNA): TGTGCCAGCAGCTTAGCGATCGGACTACTCTACGAGCAGTTCTTC. This codes for CASSLAIGLLYEQFF.

The V gene is TRBV5-1, the J gene TRBJ2-4; the match to TRBD2 covers 9 bases. V trimming: 4 bases; J trimming: 3 bases; junction bases outside the gene matches: 5. CDR3 length: 15 residues. From germline, CDR1 is SGHRS and CDR2 YFSETQ. The CDR3 coding sequence is TGCGCCAGCAGCGGGGGGACTAGCTTCAAAAACATTCAGTACTTC. This encodes CASSGGTSFKNIQYF.

This chain links TRBV24-1 with TRBJ1-5; D possibly corresponds to TRBD1 (5 bases). The CDR3 sequence is 13 residues long. Germline CDR1 is KGHDR and CDR2 is SFDVKD. V lost 6 bases, J lost 2 bases, and 7 bases lay in between. CDR3: CATSQGGNQPQHF. CDR3 in DNA: TGTGCCACCAGTCAGGGAGGCAATCAGCCCCAGCATTTT.

This chain joins TRBV20-1 and TRBJ1-2; 12 bases fit TRBD1. The CDR3 is 17 amino acids. The V and J ends lost 2 bases and 0 bases, in that order; junction bases with no gene match: 7. CDR1 DFQATT and CDR2 SNEGSKA come from the germline V gene (reference sequence). CDR3 protein: CSARTRGQGASNYGYTF. CDR3 coding DNA: TGCAGTGCTAGAACCAGGGGACAGGGGGCCTCTAACTATGGCTACACCTTC.

The V and J genes are TRBV6-5 and TRBJ1-1; 7 bases line up with TRBD1. Per the germline V gene, CDR1 is MNHEY and CDR2 is SVGAGI. The CDR3 spans 12 residues. V lost 2 bases to trimming and J lost 11 bases; unmatched junction nucleotides: 5. The CDR3 protein is CASSYRGRWAFF. In DNA, the CDR3 is TGTGCCAGCAGTTACAGGGGGCGATGGGCTTTCTTT.

The rearrangement uses TRBV10-3 and TRBJ1-1; tentatively, D is TRBD1 (5 bases). V was clipped by 2 bases and J by 0 bases, with 16 bases between them. Germline values: CDR1 ENHRY, CDR2 SYGVKD. CDR3 length: 17 residues. Written as DNA, the CDR3 is TGTGCCATCAGTGAGCTTCGACGGGGGTTTATGAACACTGAAGCTTTCTTT. This encodes CAISELRRGFMNTEAFF.

This clonotype has at least ten counts. This chain links TRBV11-1 with TRBJ2-1; TRBD2 agrees at 11 bases. In germline, CDR1 is SGHAT, CDR2 FQDESV (reference sequence). The CDR3 runs to 20 residues. V shed 4 bases and J 4 bases; nucleotides not matched to a gene: 18. Written as DNA, the CDR3 is TGTGCCAGCAGCTCCCGGGAGGCTAGCGGGAGGCGCGGTGGGTACAATGAGCAGTTCTTC. Translation gives CASSSREASGRRGGYNEQFF.

This clonotype was seen at least ten times. This chain's CDR3 is CASTLVLSGNTIYF. The CDR3 nucleotides read TGTGCCAGCACCCTAGTCCTCTCTGGAAACACCATATATTTT. J is TRBJ1-3 and V is TRBV12-3 or TRBV12-4; D remains ambiguous. Trimming took 7 bases from V and 0 from J, leaving 10 bases between them. This CDR3 spans 14 amino acids.

The sample holds many counts of this clonotype. CDR3 in amino acids: CASSSYGGTGGGEPQHF. CDR3 DNA: TGTGCCAGCAGTTCTTACGGGGGGACAGGGGGCGGGGAGCCCCAGCATTTT. J is TRBJ1-5 and V is TRBV6-2 or TRBV6-3, with 12 bases identical to TRBD1. V lost 4 bases to trimming and J lost 8 bases; unmatched junction nucleotides: 12. The germline V gene has CDR1 MNHEY and CDR2 SVGEGT. The CDR3 runs to 17 residues.

This clonotype was counted at least ten times. The chain uses TRBV6-1 and TRBJ2-2; the match to TRBD2 covers 9 bases. The ends lost 6 bases at V and 2 bases at J; junction bases unmatched: 4. The V gene's germline CDR1 is MNHNS and CDR2 SASEGT. This CDR3 has 15 amino acids. The CDR3: CASRTGTSNTGELFF. CDR3 DNA sequence: TGTGCCAGCAGAACCGGGACTAGCAACACCGGGGAGCTGTTTTTT.